The sequence of this TCR beta chain was determined in a study of shared clonotypes between healthy human individuals. The V end lost 5 bases, the J end lost 8 bases, and 16 bases lay between the germline ends. This CDR3 has 13 amino acids. In germline, CDR1 is GTSNPN, CDR2 SVGIG (reference sequence). Samples underwent the assay at deep level. Some clones are missing from TCRdb's copy, which holds only in-frame ones; the method was immunoSEQ multiplex PCR. This sample carries about 480,000 clones, about four fifths of them seen once, and the ten largest clones take approximately 13%. The material sequenced was PBMCs. The chain is built from TRBV30 and TRBJ2-1; perhaps TRBD2 as D (5 bases). The sequence derives from a woman aged 40-49 years in good health. Some clones in this sample may be carry-over from other donors' samples. The CDR3 DNA follows: TGTGCCTGGTCTCGAGGGCTTCGCGATGAGCAGTTCTTC. This gives the protein CAWSRGLRDEQFF.